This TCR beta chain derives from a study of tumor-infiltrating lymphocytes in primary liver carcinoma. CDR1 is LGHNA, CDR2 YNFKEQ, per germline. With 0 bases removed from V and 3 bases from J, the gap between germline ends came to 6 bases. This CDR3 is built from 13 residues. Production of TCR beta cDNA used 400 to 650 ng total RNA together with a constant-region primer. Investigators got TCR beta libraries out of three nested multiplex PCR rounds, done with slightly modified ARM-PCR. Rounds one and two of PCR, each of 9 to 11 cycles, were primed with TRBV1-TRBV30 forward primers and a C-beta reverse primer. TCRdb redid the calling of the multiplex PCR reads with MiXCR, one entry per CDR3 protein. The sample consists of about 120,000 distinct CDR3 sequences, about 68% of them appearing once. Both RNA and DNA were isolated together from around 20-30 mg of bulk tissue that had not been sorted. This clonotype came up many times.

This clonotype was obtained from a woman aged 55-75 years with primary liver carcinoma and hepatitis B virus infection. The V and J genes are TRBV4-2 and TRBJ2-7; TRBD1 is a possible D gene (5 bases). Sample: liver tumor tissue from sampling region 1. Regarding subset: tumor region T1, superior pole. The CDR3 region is CASSQERGYEQYF. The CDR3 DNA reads TGTGCCAGCAGCCAAGAAAGGGGCTACGAGCAGTACTTC.